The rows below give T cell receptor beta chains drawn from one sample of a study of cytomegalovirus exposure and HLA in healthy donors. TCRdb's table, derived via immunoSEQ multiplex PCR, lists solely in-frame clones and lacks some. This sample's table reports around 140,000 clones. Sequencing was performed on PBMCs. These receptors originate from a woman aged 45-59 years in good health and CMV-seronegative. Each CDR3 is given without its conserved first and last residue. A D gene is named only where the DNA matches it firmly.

CDR3: ASSPWTSETQY
V: TRBV28
D: TRBD2
J: TRBJ2-5

CDR3: ASSALAGDTQY
V: TRBV2
D: TRBD2
J: TRBJ2-3

CDR3: ASSQLPHGQGKNTIY
V: TRBV5-5
D: TRBD1
J: TRBJ1-3

CDR3: ASSLVDRETQY
V: TRBV7-6
D: -
J: TRBJ2-5

CDR3: ASSLRHGYNEQF
V: TRBV7-3
D: -
J: TRBJ2-1

CDR3: ASSNTGGNEKLF
V: TRBV28
D: TRBD1
J: TRBJ1-4

CDR3: ASSLWPNAQETQY
V: TRBV27
D: -
J: TRBJ2-5

CDR3: ASSTSGGNGYT
V: TRBV30
D: -
J: TRBJ1-2

CDR3: ASSPPSTDTQY
V: TRBV13
D: -
J: TRBJ2-3

CDR3: ASSLGIAGNSDEQY
V: TRBV7-9
D: TRBD2
J: TRBJ2-7

CDR3: ASSLGGGNTGELF
V: TRBV7-7
D: -
J: TRBJ2-2

CDR3: ASSSTGVGYGYT
V: TRBV5-1
D: -
J: TRBJ1-2

CDR3: ASSYDGRFYEQY
V: TRBV6-5
D: TRBD2
J: TRBJ2-7

CDR3: ASSIQGVNSPLH
V: TRBV9
D: TRBD1
J: TRBJ1-6

CDR3: ASTGMNEQF
V: TRBV27
D: -
J: TRBJ2-1

CDR3: ASSWGQGRSGELF
V: TRBV7-8
D: TRBD1
J: TRBJ2-2

CDR3: AWSDMGTGVWRQY
V: TRBV30
D: TRBD1
J: TRBJ2-7

CDR3: ASSLARETQY
V: TRBV5-1
D: -
J: TRBJ2-5

CDR3: ASSLTITTYEQY
V: TRBV5-5
D: -
J: TRBJ2-7

CDR3: ASSPPGQGSQQSQPQH
V: TRBV18
D: TRBD1
J: TRBJ1-5

CDR3: ASSVSVNEQF
V: TRBV9
D: -
J: TRBJ2-1

CDR3: ASRWRGNQPQH
V: TRBV19
D: -
J: TRBJ1-5

CDR3: AISGTSGRSSYNEQF
V: TRBV10-3
D: TRBD2
J: TRBJ2-1

CDR3: ASGGIGSINEQF
V: TRBV2
D: -
J: TRBJ2-1

CDR3: ASTSTRTGCNYEQY
V: TRBV6-4
D: TRBD1
J: TRBJ2-7

CDR3: ASSPDRGRYSGELF
V: TRBV18
D: TRBD1
J: TRBJ2-2

CDR3: ASSTEGDSNYGYT
V: TRBV7-8
D: -
J: TRBJ1-2

CDR3: ASSSNRERTEAF
V: TRBV5-6
D: -
J: TRBJ1-1

CDR3: ACKVGGNSPLH
V: TRBV30
D: -
J: TRBJ1-6

CDR3: ASGPTGDFWDEQF
V: TRBV12-5
D: TRBD1
J: TRBJ2-1

CDR3: ASSLGRTRNQPQH
V: TRBV28
D: -
J: TRBJ1-5

CDR3: ASSALVFGTGELF
V: TRBV2
D: -
J: TRBJ2-2

CDR3: ASRGPGGTEAF
V: TRBV19
D: -
J: TRBJ1-1

CDR3: ASSLKAASNQPQH
V: TRBV5-6
D: -
J: TRBJ1-5

CDR3: AWSVGVADTQY
V: TRBV30
D: -
J: TRBJ2-3

CDR3: ASSQDTMGQGYYEQY
V: TRBV4-1
D: TRBD1
J: TRBJ2-7

CDR3: ASSLVGPQDEQY
V: TRBV28
D: -
J: TRBJ2-7

CDR3: ATSRDLSGQETQY
V: TRBV15
D: -
J: TRBJ2-5

CDR3: ASTAGNLGQY
V: TRBV28
D: -
J: TRBJ2-7

CDR3: ASSQGRLAGGTDTQY
V: TRBV4-2
D: TRBD2
J: TRBJ2-3

CDR3: ASSYSYGELF
V: TRBV6-5
D: -
J: TRBJ2-2

CDR3: ASWDSANYGYT
V: TRBV28
D: TRBD1
J: TRBJ1-2

CDR3: ATFDGVNEKLF
V: TRBV28
D: -
J: TRBJ1-4

CDR3: ASSFQGPGGEKLF
V: TRBV27
D: -
J: TRBJ1-4

CDR3: AWSVFGTENSPLH
V: TRBV30
D: TRBD1
J: TRBJ1-6